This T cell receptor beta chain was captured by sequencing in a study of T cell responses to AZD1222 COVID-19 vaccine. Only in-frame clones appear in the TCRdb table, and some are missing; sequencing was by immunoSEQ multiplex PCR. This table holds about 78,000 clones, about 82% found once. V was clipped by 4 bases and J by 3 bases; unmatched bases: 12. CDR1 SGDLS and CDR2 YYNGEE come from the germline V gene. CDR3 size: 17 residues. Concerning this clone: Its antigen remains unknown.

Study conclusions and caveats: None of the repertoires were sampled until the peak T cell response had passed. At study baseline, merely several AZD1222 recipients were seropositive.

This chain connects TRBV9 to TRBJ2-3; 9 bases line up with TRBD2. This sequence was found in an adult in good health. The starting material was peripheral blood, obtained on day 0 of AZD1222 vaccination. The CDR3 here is CASSPAIRSGGTDTQYF. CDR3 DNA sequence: TGTGCCAGCAGCCCAGCAATACGGAGCGGGGGGACAGATACGCAGTATTTT.